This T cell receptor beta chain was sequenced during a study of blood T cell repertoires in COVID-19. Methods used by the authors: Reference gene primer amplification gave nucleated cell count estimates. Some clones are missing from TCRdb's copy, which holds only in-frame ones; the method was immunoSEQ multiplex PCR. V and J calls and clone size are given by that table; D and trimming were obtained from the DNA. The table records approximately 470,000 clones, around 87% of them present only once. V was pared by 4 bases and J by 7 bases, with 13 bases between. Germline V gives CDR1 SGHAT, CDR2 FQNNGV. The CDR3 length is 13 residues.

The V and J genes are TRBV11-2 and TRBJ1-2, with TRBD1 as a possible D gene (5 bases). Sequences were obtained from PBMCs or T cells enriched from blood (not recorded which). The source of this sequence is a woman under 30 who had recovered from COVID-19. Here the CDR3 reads CASSSPRGGGYTF. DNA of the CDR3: TGTGCCAGCAGCTCACCACGGGGGGGTGGCTACACCTTC.